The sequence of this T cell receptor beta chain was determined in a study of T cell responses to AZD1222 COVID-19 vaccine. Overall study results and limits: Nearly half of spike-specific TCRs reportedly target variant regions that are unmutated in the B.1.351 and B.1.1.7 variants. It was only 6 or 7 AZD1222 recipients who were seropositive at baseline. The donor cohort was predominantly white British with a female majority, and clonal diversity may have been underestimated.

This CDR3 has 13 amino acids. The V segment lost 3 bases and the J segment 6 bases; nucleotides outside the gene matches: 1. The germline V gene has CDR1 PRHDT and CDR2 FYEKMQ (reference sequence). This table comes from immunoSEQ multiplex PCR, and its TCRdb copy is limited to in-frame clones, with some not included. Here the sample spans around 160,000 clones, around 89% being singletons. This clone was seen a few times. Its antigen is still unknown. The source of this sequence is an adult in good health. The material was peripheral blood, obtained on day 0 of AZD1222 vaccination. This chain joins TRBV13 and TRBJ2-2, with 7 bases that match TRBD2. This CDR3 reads CASSLGRAGELFF. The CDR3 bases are TGTGCCAGCAGCTTGGGGAGGGCCGGGGAGCTGTTTTTT.